Below, 7 T cell receptor beta chains from the same sample are listed, as sequenced in a study of radiation and T cells in renal cell carcinoma (dated by TCRdb to about 2020). The time point label corresponds to: baseline pretreatment blood. The meaning of the sample's treatment or condition label: 15 Gy SBRT to primary tumor, nephrectomy 4 weeks later. Receptors were amplified or captured by the immunoSEQ multiplex PCR assay. The table was pulled from immuneACCESS by TCRdb, which kept in-frame rearrangements only. Such tables lose some clones; where checked, under half of the loss comes from unresolved V genes, and the rest has no known cause. This sample comprises about 150,000 clones, around 90% of them detected only once. Jointly, the top ten make up 4.1% of the sample. The sample in question was blood, obtained from a patient whose treatment included radiotherapy and nephrectomy. The receptor source for this set is a woman aged 65 to 85 with renal cell carcinoma.

The CDR3 DNA sequence: TGTGCCACCAGCCTAGGGACAGGGTACTATGGCTACACCTTC. Amino acid sequence: CATSLGTGYYGYTF. This chain uses TRBV15 with TRBJ1-2, with 9 bases matching TRBD1. Trimming at V came to 5 bases and at J to 3 bases, leaving 4 bases not matched to a gene. The CDR3 is 14 amino acids. CDR1 and CDR2 (germline): LNHNV, YYDKDF (reference sequence).

The V gene is TRBV25-1, the J gene TRBJ2-7, with unresolved D. This CDR3 spans 14 amino acids. Per germline, CDR1 MGHDK and CDR2 SYGVNS. Trimming cost V 6 bases and J 0 bases, with 12 bases left between them. The CDR3 is CASRTSMGSYEQYF. The CDR3 DNA follows: TGTGCCAGCAGGACGAGCATGGGCTCCTACGAGCAGTACTTC.

V usage is TRBV19 and J usage is TRBJ2-5; 8 bases fit TRBD1. J gave up 3 bases and V 7 bases, and 7 bases lay outside the gene matches. This CDR3 comprises 14 residues. Germline V lookup: CDR1 LNHDA, CDR2 SQIVND (reference sequence). CDR3 in DNA: TGTGCCAGTAAGGCCCAGGGGGCAAAAGAGACCCAGTACTTC. Protein: CASKAQGAKETQYF.

The CDR3 reads CASSKGQGFLNEQFF. The DNA of the CDR3 is TGTGCCAGTAGTAAGGGACAGGGGTTTCTAAATGAGCAGTTCTTC. The rearrangement joins TRBV19 to TRBJ2-1; 10 bases fit TRBD1. V shed 4 bases, J shed 7 bases, and the junction held 7 bases outside the gene matches. The CDR3 length is 15 residues. Germline lookup yields CDR1 LNHDA and CDR2 SQIVND (reference sequence).

The chain joins TRBV19 to TRBJ2-2, with D maybe TRBD1 (6 bases). The V end was cut by 9 bases, the J end by 13 bases, with 15 bases between. CDR3 size: 11 residues. Germline V gene lookup returns CDR1 LNHDA and CDR2 SQIVND (reference sequence). The CDR3, as DNA: TGTGCCAGCCAGTCGGGCAGGGGGCTGTTTTTT. As protein: CASQSGRGLFF.

The chain has TRBV5-1 and TRBJ2-5; the match to TRBD2 covers 10 bases. Germline loops: CDR1 SGHRS, CDR2 YFSETQ. This CDR3 region has 15 residues. The J segment lost 2 bases and the V segment lost 4 bases, leaving 5 bases of the junction unmatched. This CDR3 is CASSPLAGLQETQYF. CDR3 DNA sequence: TGCGCCAGCAGCCCACTAGCGGGACTTCAAGAGACCCAGTACTTC.

This rearrangement joins TRBV27 to TRBJ2-1; D is ambiguous. The V end lost 4 bases, the J end lost 1 base, and 14 bases lay between the germline ends. In germline, CDR1 is MNHEY, CDR2 SMNVEV (reference sequence). The CDR3 totals 16 residues. The CDR3: CASSSLGKRSYNEQFF. The CDR3 DNA is TGTGCCAGCAGTTCCCTGGGGAAGAGGTCCTACAATGAGCAGTTCTTC.